This is a list of T cell receptor beta chains from one sample in a study of technical replicates of blood from a few donors. Sequencing was performed with immunoSEQ multiplex PCR; in TCRdb, only in-frame clones are kept and a portion is missing. The table has 70,000 to 95,000 clones, about 97% seen once. The sequencing input was T cells isolated from PBMCs. The receptors stem from a human donor in good health. CDR3s include the opening cysteine and the closing phenylalanine or tryptophan. The order of the fields is V gene, D gene, CDR3 protein. The D gene is left open where the match is weak.

>TRBV5-6|.
CASSSGGGPNSPLHF
>TRBV9|.
CASSVSGNNSPLHF
>TRBV7-9|TRBD2
CASSSVGGDNQYF
>TRBV7-9|TRBD2
CASSAPSGDSYNEQFF
>TRBV28|.
CASWSRYNEQFF
>TRBV11-2|.
CASSKISGDNEQFF
>TRBV21-1|.
CAGDYEQYF
>TRBV25-1|.
CASRGEGTEAFF
>TRBV5-1|TRBD1
CASSSGGQGIHEQFF
>TRBV6-1|TRBD1
CASSAFDRDRGYEQYF
>TRBV19|.
CASRTGHKSNQPQHF
>TRBV18|.
CASSPRPEVGGEQFF
>TRBV6-4|.
CASSSDSWTATFGYTF
>TRBV2|TRBD2
CASSAPTGGSEQYF
>TRBV11-2|TRBD1
CASRLPGTGDETQYF
>TRBV13|.
CASSLGGREAFF
>TRBV5-1|.
CASSLGRGSVYEQFF
>TRBV5-1|.
CASSLEQGEKLFF
>TRBV5-1|TRBD1
CASSPGQGRNYGYTF
>TRBV5-1|.
CASSLAGNRDYLKTQYF
>TRBV4-1|.
CASGRVVVTEAFF
>TRBV7-3|.
CASSPQGPTEAFF